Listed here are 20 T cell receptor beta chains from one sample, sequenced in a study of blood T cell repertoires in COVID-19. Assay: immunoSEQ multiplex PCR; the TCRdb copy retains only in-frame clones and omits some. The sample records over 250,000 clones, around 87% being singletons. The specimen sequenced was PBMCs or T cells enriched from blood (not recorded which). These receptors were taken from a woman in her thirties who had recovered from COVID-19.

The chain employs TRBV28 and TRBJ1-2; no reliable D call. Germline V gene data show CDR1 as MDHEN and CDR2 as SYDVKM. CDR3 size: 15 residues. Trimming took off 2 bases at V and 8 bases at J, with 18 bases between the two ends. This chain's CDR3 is CASSLMAIYEEGYTF. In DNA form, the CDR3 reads TGTGCCAGCAGTTTAATGGCCATCTACGAGGAGGGCTACACCTTC.

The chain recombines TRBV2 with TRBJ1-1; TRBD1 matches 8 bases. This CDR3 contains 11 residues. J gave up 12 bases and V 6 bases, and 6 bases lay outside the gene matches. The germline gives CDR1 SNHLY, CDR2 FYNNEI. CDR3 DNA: TGTGCCAGCAGCCTGACAGGGGTAACTTTCTTT. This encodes CASSLTGVTFF.

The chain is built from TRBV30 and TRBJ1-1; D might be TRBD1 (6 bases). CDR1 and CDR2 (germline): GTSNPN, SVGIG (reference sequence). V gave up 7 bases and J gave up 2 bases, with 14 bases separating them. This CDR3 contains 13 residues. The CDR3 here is CAFPGETNTEAFF. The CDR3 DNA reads TGTGCCTTCCCAGGGGAGACAAACACTGAAGCTTTCTTT.

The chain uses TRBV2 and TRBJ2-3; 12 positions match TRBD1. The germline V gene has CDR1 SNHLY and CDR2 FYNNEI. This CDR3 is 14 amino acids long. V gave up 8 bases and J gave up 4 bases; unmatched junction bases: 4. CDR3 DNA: TGTGCCAGCGGGGACAGGGGGCGGTCAGATACGCAGTATTTT. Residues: CASGDRGRSDTQYF.

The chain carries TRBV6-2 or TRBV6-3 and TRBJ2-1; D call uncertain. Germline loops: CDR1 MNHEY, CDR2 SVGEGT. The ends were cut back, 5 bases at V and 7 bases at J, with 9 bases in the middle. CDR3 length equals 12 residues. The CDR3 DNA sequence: TGTGCCAGCAGTCGACTCCGGAATGAGCAGTTCTTC. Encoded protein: CASSRLRNEQFF.

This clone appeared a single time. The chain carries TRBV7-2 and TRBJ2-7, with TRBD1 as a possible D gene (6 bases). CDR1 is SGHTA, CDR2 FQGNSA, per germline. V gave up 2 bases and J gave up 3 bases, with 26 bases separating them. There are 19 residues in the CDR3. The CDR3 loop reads CASSLLYSGQGLTGYEQYF. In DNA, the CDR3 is TGTGCCAGCAGCTTATTATATTCAGGGCAGGGGCTCACGGGCTACGAGCAGTACTTC.

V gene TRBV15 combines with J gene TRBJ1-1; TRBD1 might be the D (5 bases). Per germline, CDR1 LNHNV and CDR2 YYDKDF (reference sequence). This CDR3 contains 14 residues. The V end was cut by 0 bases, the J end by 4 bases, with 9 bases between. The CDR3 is CATSRDRTTTEAFF. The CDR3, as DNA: TGTGCCACCAGCAGAGATCGGACAACCACTGAAGCTTTCTTT. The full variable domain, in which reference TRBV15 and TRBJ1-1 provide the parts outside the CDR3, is DAMVIQNPRYQVTQFGKPVTLSCSQTLNHNVMYWYQQKSSQAPKLLFHYYDKDFNNEADTPDNFQSRRPNTSFCFLDIRSPGLGDTAMYLCATSRDRTTTEAFFGQGTRLTVV.

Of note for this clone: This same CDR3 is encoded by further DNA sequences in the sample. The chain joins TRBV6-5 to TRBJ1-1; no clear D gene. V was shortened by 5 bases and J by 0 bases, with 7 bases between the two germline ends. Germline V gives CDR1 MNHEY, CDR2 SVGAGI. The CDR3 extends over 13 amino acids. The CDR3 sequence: CASSRGMNTEAFF. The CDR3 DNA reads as TGTGCCAGCAGTAGAGGTATGAACACTGAAGCTTTCTTT.

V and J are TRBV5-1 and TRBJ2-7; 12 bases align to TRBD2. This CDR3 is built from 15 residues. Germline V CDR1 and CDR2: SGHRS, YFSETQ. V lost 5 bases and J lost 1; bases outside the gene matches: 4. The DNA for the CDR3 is TGCGCCAGCAGACCCGGACTAGCGGGGTCCTACGAGCAGTACTTC. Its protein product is CASRPGLAGSYEQYF.

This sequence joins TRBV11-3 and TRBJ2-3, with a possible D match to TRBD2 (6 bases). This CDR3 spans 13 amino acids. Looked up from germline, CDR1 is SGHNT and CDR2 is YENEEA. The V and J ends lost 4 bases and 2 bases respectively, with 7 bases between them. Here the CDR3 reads CASSSGDTDTQYF. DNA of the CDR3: TGTGCCAGCAGCTCGGGGGACACAGATACGCAGTATTTT.

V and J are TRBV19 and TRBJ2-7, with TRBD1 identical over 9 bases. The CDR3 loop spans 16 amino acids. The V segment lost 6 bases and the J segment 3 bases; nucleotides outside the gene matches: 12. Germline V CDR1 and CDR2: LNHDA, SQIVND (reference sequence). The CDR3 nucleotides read TGTGCCAGTAGACTTTCAACCGGGACAGGGTACTACGAGCAGTACTTC. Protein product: CASRLSTGTGYYEQYF. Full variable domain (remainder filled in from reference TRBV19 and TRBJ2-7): DGGITQSPKYLFRKEGQNVTLSCEQNLNHDAMYWYRQDPGQGLRLIYYSQIVNDFQKGDIAEGYSVSREKKESFPLTVTSAQKNPTAFYLCASRLSTGTGYYEQYFGPGTRLTVT.

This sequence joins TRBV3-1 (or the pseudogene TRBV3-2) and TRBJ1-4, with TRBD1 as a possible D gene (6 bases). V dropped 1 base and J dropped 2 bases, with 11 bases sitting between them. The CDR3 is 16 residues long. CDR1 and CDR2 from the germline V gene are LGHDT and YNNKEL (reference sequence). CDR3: CASSQVRGSTNEKLFF. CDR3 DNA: TGTGCCAGCAGCCAAGTAAGGGGGTCCACTAATGAAAAACTGTTTTTT.

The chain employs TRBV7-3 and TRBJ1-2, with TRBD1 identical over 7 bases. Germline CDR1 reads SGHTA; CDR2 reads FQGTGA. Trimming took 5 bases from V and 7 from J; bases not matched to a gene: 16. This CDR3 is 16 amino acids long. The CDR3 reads CASSPQGVRGKLGYTF. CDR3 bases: TGTGCCAGCAGCCCGCAGGGGGTCAGGGGGAAACTTGGCTACACCTTC.

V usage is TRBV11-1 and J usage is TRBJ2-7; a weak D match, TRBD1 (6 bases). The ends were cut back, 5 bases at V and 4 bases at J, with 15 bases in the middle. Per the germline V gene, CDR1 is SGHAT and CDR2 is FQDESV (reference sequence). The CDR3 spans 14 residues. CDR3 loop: CASSLNPRGYEQYF. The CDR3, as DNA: TGTGCCAGCAGCCTCAACCCGAGGGGGTACGAGCAGTACTTC.

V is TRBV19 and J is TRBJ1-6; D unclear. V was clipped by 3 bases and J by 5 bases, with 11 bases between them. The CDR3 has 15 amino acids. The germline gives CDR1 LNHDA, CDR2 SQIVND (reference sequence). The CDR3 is CASSIWSRDNSPLHF. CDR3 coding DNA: TGTGCCAGTAGTATCTGGAGCAGAGATAATTCACCCCTCCACTTT.

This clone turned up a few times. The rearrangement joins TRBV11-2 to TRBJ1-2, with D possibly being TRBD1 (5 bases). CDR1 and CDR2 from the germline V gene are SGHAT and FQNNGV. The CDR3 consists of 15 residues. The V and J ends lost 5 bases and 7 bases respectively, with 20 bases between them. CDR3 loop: CASSPGGIPGPGYTF. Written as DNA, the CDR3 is TGTGCCAGCAGCCCGGGAGGGATACCGGGGCCTGGCTACACCTTC.

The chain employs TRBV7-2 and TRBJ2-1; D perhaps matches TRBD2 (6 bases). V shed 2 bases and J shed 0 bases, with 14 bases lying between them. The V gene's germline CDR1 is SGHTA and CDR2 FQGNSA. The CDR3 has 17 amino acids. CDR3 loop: CASSLQPAGSSYNEQFF. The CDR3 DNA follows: TGTGCCAGCAGCTTACAGCCGGCGGGAAGCTCCTACAATGAGCAGTTCTTC.

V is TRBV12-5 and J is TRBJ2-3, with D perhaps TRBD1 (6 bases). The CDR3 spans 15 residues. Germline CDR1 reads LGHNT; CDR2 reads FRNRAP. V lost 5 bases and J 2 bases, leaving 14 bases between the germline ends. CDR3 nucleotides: TGTGCTAGTGGTCCCGGGACACCAATCACAGATACGCAGTATTTT. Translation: CASGPGTPITDTQYF.

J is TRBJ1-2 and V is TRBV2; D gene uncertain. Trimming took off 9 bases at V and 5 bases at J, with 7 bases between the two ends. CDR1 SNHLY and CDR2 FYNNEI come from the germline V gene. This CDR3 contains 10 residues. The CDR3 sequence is CARESYGYTF. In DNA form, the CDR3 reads TGTGCCAGGGAGAGTTATGGCTACACCTTC.

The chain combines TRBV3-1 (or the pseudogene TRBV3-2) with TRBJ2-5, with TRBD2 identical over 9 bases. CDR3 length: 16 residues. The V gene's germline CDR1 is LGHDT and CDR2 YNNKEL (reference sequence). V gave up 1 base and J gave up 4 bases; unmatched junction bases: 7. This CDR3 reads CASSQGASGELETQYF. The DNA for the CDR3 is TGTGCCAGCAGCCAAGGGGCTAGCGGGGAGCTAGAGACCCAGTACTTC.